This entry describes one T cell receptor beta chain. TCRdb keeps only in-frame clones here, not all; method: immunoSEQ multiplex PCR. The sample consists of more than 250,000 clones, roughly 90% of them appearing once. V shed 2 bases and J shed 8 bases, with 10 bases lying between them. CDR3 length equals 13 residues. Germline assignment: CDR1 MGHDK and CDR2 SYGVNS. This sample was included in a study of cytomegalovirus exposure and HLA in healthy donors. Study context: Later, an analysis reported that the 130 or so validation repertoires had used the same platform as the roughly 680 first-cohort repertoires.

This clonotype was sampled from a woman aged 18-29 years in good health and CMV-seronegative. The material sequenced was PBMCs. The chain employs TRBV25-1 and TRBJ2-1, with D possibly matching TRBD2 (5 bases). DNA for the CDR3: TGTGCCAGCAGTGAACTAGCTAGGGATGAGCAGTTCTTC. Amino acids: CASSELARDEQFF.